This entry lists 28 T cell receptor beta chains sequenced from one sample in a study of control samples from healthy donors and cancer patients. Using immunoSEQ multiplex PCR, the repertoire was profiled, and TCRdb retains in-frame clones only, with some absent. The sample shows approximately 150,000 clones, 75% to 95% of them seen only once. Sequencing was performed on blood. The receptors stem from a young man in good health.

The chain combines TRBV2 with TRBJ1-1; 8 bases match TRBD1. Per germline, CDR1 SNHLY and CDR2 FYNNEI. CDR3 length: 15 residues. The V and J ends lost 6 bases and 4 bases, in that order; junction bases with no gene match: 10. The CDR3 coding sequence is TGTGCCAGCAGCCTTGACAGGGGTCGGAGCACTGAAGCTTTCTTT. Encoded protein: CASSLDRGRSTEAFF.

V and J are TRBV15 and TRBJ1-5; D is unclear. V gave up 1 base and J gave up 3 bases, with 7 bases separating them. This CDR3 contains 14 residues. The germline CDR1 and CDR2 sequences are LNHNV and YYDKDF (reference sequence). Here the CDR3 DNA reads TGTGCCACCAGCAGAGGAGAGCCCAATCAGCCCCAGCATTTT. Amino acids: CATSRGEPNQPQHF.

The gene calls are TRBV10-1 and TRBJ2-2; D is ambiguous. Germline loops: CDR1 WNHNN, CDR2 SYGVQD (reference sequence). This CDR3 has 14 amino acids. Trimming left V 6 bases short and J 2 bases short, with 10 bases between. The DNA of the CDR3 is TGCGCCAGCAGCCTATCTACCAACACCGGGGAGCTGTTTTTT. Its protein product is CASSLSTNTGELFF.

A remark on this clone: Its ends do not fully match the called genes, so a read error is possible. The chain employs TRBV10-1 and TRBJ2-7; TRBD1 might be the D (6 bases). This CDR3 contains 16 residues. Looked up from germline, CDR1 is WNHNN and CDR2 is SYGVQD (reference sequence). CDR3 nucleotides: TGCGCCAGCAGTGAGTATTACCAGGGGACCTCCTTCGAGCAGTACTTC. Its translation: CASSEYYQGTSFEQYF.

The CDR3 DNA is TGTGCCAGCAGTTACCTTAGGGGGGACAATGAGCAGTTCTTC. Protein: CASSYLRGDNEQFF. J is TRBJ2-1 and V is TRBV6-6; D possibly matches TRBD1 or TRBD2 (6 bases each). The V gene lost 2 bases and the J gene lost 5 bases, with 10 bases spanning the gap. The CDR3 consists of 14 residues. Germline V lookup: CDR1 MNHNY, CDR2 SVGAGI (reference sequence).

This chain links TRBV5-1 with TRBJ1-1; 9 nucleotides match TRBD1. CDR1 SGHRS and CDR2 YFSETQ come from the germline V gene. V shed 5 bases, J shed 8 bases, and the junction held 10 bases outside the gene matches. The CDR3 is 14 amino acids. CDR3 in amino acids: CASSSGTGKVEAFF. The CDR3 bases are TGCGCCAGCAGTTCCGGGACAGGGAAAGTAGAAGCTTTCTTT. The entire variable domain, with the rest obtained from reference TRBV5-1 and TRBJ1-1, is as follows: KAGVTQTPRYLIKTRGQQVTLSCSPISGHRSVSWYQQTPGQGLQFLFEYFSETQRNKGNFPGRFSGRQFSNSRSEMNVSTLELGDSALYLCASSSGTGKVEAFFGQGTRLTVV.

Of note for this clone: An end of the junction differs from the germline gene, which may be a read error. The chain uses TRBV6-5 and TRBJ1-1, with D uncertain. Germline loops: CDR1 MNHEY, CDR2 SVGAGI. The CDR3 sequence is 13 residues long. In nucleotides, the CDR3 is TGTGCCAGCAGTGACTCTGGCGTCACTGAAGCTTTCTTT. This translates into CASSDSGVTEAFF.

The chain couples TRBV6-5 to TRBJ1-4; TRBD1 agrees at 9 bases. The J segment lost 12 bases and the V segment lost 5 bases, leaving 10 bases of the junction unmatched. Germline CDR1 MNHEY, CDR2 SVGAGI. The CDR3 runs 14 residues. CDR3 residues: CASSPGQGFLQLFF. In DNA form, the CDR3 reads TGTGCCAGCAGTCCGGGACAGGGCTTCCTGCAACTGTTTTTT.

This rearrangement joins TRBV29-1 to TRBJ1-3; 8 bases match TRBD1. The CDR3 length is 14 residues. Germline loops: CDR1 SQVTM, CDR2 ANQGSEA. V gave up 4 bases and J gave up 1 base; unmatched junction bases: 3. The CDR3 DNA reads as TGCAGCGTTGGGACAGGGCAGTCTGGAAACACCATATATTTT. Translated: CSVGTGQSGNTIYF. The full variable domain, with the rest looked up from reference TRBV29-1 and TRBJ1-3, is SAVISQKPSRDICQRGTSLTIQCQVDSQVTMMFWYRQQPGQSLTLIATANQGSEATYESGFVIDKFPISRPNLTFSTLTVSNMSPEDSSIYLCSVGTGQSGNTIYFGEGSWLTVV.

The V and J genes are TRBV30 and TRBJ2-4, with D hard to call. This CDR3 contains 16 residues. Germline V gives CDR1 GTSNPN, CDR2 SVGIG (reference sequence). Trimming cost V 0 bases and J 0 bases, with 12 bases left between them. Here the CDR3 reads CAWSVMGNVAKNIQYF. The CDR3 region has the DNA TGTGCCTGGAGTGTGATGGGTAACGTAGCCAAAAACATTCAGTACTTC.

V is TRBV14 and J is TRBJ1-1; D is perhaps TRBD1 (5 bases). CDR1 is SGHDN, CDR2 FVKESK, per germline. V was clipped by 4 bases and J by 6 bases, with 15 bases between them. The CDR3 totals 14 residues. In nucleotides, the CDR3 is TGTGCCAGCAGCCCCACGGGGCCCAGGGCTGAAGCTTTCTTT. Residues: CASSPTGPRAEAFF.

As for this clone: The junction departs from germline at one end; a sequencing error may be responsible. The identical CDR3 is also encoded by other nucleotide sequences in the sample. V usage is TRBV12-5 and J usage is TRBJ1-1; D perhaps matches TRBD1 (6 bases). The CDR3 spans 14 residues. Germline values: CDR1 LGHNT, CDR2 FRNRAP. CDR3 region: CASGLGRGGTEAFF. As DNA, the CDR3 is TGTGCTAGTGGGTTGGGTAGGGGGGGGACTGAAGCTTTCTTT.

V gene TRBV5-1 combines with J gene TRBJ2-5; D is perhaps TRBD2 (5 bases). The CDR3 covers 16 residues. Trimming stripped 0 bases from V and 1 base from J, with 13 bases between. Germline CDR1 and CDR2: SGHRS and YFSETQ. CDR3 region: CASSLVPAVIQETQYF. DNA for the CDR3: TGCGCCAGCAGCTTGGTCCCAGCGGTAATCCAAGAGACCCAGTACTTC.

This sequence joins TRBV11-2 and TRBJ2-7; D uncertain. Germline CDR1 SGHAT, CDR2 FQNNGV. The CDR3 extends over 11 amino acids. V was cut by 0 bases and J by 6 bases, with 3 bases left in between. The CDR3 DNA reads as TGTGCCAGCAGCTTAGATGGCGAGCAGTACTTC. Its protein is CASSLDGEQYF.

V usage is TRBV28 and J usage is TRBJ2-3; D is undetermined. The CDR3 contains 13 residues. V gave up 2 bases and J gave up 2 bases, with 5 bases separating them. Germline CDR1 and CDR2: MDHEN and SYDVKM. CDR3 bases: TGTGCCAGCAGTTTAGCGGCCACAGATACGCAGTATTTT. It codes for CASSLAATDTQYF.

V and J are TRBV6-5 and TRBJ2-1, with TRBD2 matching over 8 bases. The germline CDR1 and CDR2 sequences are MNHEY and SVGAGI. V shed 6 bases, J shed 8 bases, and the junction held 6 bases outside the gene matches. The CDR3 covers 13 residues. Written as DNA, the CDR3 is TGTGCCAGCAGCTCCACGACTAGCGATGAGCAGTTCTTC. Translation: CASSSTTSDEQFF.

The chain joins TRBV2 to TRBJ1-2, with 7 bases that match TRBD1. This CDR3 spans 16 amino acids. V lost 3 bases and J lost 4; bases outside the gene matches: 11. Germline CDR1 and CDR2: SNHLY and FYNNEI. As DNA, the CDR3 is TGTGCCAGCAGTGATCGAGGGGGACAGAATGCCTATGGCTACACCTTC. It translates to CASSDRGGQNAYGYTF. Filled out from reference TRBV2 and TRBJ1-2, the complete variable domain reads EPEVTQTPSHQVTQMGQEVILRCVPISNHLYFYWYRQILGQKVEFLVSFYNNEISEKSEIFDDQFSVERPDGSNFTLKIRSTKLEDSAMYFCASSDRGGQNAYGYTFGSGTRLTVV.

V gene TRBV10-2 combines with J gene TRBJ2-7; D remains ambiguous. The V gene lost 3 bases and the J gene lost 1 base, with 7 bases spanning the gap. Germline CDR1 reads WSHSY; CDR2 reads SAAADI. The CDR3 consists of 13 residues. The CDR3 region is CASSDGWSYEQYF. DNA of the CDR3: TGCGCCAGCAGTGATGGTTGGTCCTACGAGCAGTACTTC.

This chain joins TRBV29-1 and TRBJ1-2; D not resolved. V was cut by 6 bases and J by 0 bases, with 8 bases left in between. The CDR3 consists of 12 residues. Per germline, CDR1 SQVTM and CDR2 ANQGSEA. The CDR3 DNA sequence: TGCAGCGTCCCGAGAACTAACTATGGCTACACCTTC. Protein: CSVPRTNYGYTF. Using reference TRBV29-1 and TRBJ1-2 for the parts outside the CDR3, the full variable domain is SAVISQKPSRDICQRGTSLTIQCQVDSQVTMMFWYRQQPGQSLTLIATANQGSEATYESGFVIDKFPISRPNLTFSTLTVSNMSPEDSSIYLCSVPRTNYGYTFGSGTRLTVV.

V is TRBV18 and J is TRBJ1-2; 9 positions match TRBD1. The CDR3 contains 15 residues. Germline-derived CDR1 and CDR2 are KGHSH and LQKENI. V trimming: 3 bases; J trimming: 3 bases; junction bases outside the gene matches: 5. Here the CDR3 reads CASSPQQGADYGYTF. In nucleotides, the CDR3 is TGTGCCAGCTCACCTCAACAGGGGGCTGACTATGGCTACACCTTC.

V and J are TRBV25-1 and TRBJ1-1; the D is unclear. The CDR3 runs to 11 residues. Deletions cut 2 bases from V and 7 bases from J, with 5 bases between. Germline loops: CDR1 MGHDK, CDR2 SYGVNS. CDR3: CASSEGFEAFF. CDR3 bases: TGTGCCAGCAGTGAAGGATTTGAAGCTTTCTTT.

This rearrangement joins TRBV2 to TRBJ1-4, with 7 positions matching TRBD1. Losses at the gene ends were 5 bases for V and 7 bases for J; bases not matched to a gene: 4. This CDR3 region has 13 residues. CDR1 is SNHLY and CDR2 is FYNNEI in the germline V gene. CDR3 sequence (DNA): TGTGCCAGCAGTCGGACAGGAAGTGAAAAACTGTTTTTT. It yields the protein CASSRTGSEKLFF.

The chain carries TRBV7-9 and TRBJ2-7; D ambiguous. The CDR3 consists of 12 residues. Germline loops: CDR1 SEHNR, CDR2 FQNEAQ (reference sequence). V was trimmed by 2 bases and J by 3 bases, leaving 5 bases between them. The CDR3 loop is CASSLPDYEQYF. In nucleotides, the CDR3 is TGTGCCAGCAGCTTACCAGACTACGAGCAGTACTTC. Full variable domain (rest looked up from reference TRBV7-9 and TRBJ2-7): DTGVSQNPRHKITKRGQNVTFRCDPISEHNRLYWYRQTLGQGPEFLTYFQNEAQLEKSRLLSDRFSAERPKGSFSTLEIQRTEQGDSAMYLCASSLPDYEQYFGPGTRLTVT.

V is TRBV7-6 and J is TRBJ1-4; 11 bases match TRBD1. Trimming at V came to 5 bases and at J to 7 bases, leaving 6 bases not matched to a gene. CDR1 and CDR2 from the germline V gene are SGHVS and FNYEAQ. This CDR3 is built from 15 residues. The CDR3 loop reads CASSPPDRGLEKLFF. CDR3 DNA sequence: TGTGCCAGCAGCCCCCCGGACAGGGGGCTTGAAAAACTGTTTTTT.

This chain links TRBV7-8 with TRBJ2-5; 7 nucleotides line up with TRBD1. V lost 2 bases and J lost 2; bases outside the gene matches: 11. This CDR3 region has 17 residues. CDR1 SGHVS and CDR2 FQNEAQ come from the germline V gene. The CDR3 region has the DNA TGTGCCAGCAGCTTATTACTTGGACAGGCGGTGCAAGAGACCCAGTACTTC. Its translation: CASSLLLGQAVQETQYF.

The chain links TRBV28 to TRBJ1-6; TRBD1 aligns across 7 bases. The germline CDR1 and CDR2 sequences are MDHEN and SYDVKM. The V gene end was trimmed by 6 bases and the J gene end by 8 bases; junction bases not matched to a gene: 16. The CDR3 has 17 residues. The CDR3 DNA reads as TGTGCCAGCAGCTCTTCGACAGGGTCTCCCCACCATTCACCCCTCCACTTT. It yields the protein CASSSSTGSPHHSPLHF.

The chain is built from TRBV10-2 and TRBJ2-5; TRBD1 matches at 7 bases. The CDR3 loop spans 14 amino acids. Germline trimming cut 8 bases from V and 7 bases from J; bases unmatched to any gene: 13. CDR1 and CDR2 (germline): WSHSY, SAAADI. In DNA, the CDR3 is TGCGCCAGCCTTAAAGGGGGCGAGTCGGTGACCCAGTACTTC. Translating gives CASLKGGESVTQYF.

V is TRBV27 and J is TRBJ1-6; no reliable D call. Germline CDR1 MNHEY, CDR2 SMNVEV (reference sequence). The CDR3 consists of 13 residues. V was trimmed by 2 bases and J by 9 bases, leaving 8 bases between them. Written as DNA, the CDR3 is TGTGCCAGCAGTTTAGCGGGTTTTTCACCCCTCCACTTT. Encoded protein: CASSLAGFSPLHF.